Listed here are 18 T cell receptor beta chains from one sample, sequenced in a study of T cells in Graves' hyperthyroidism and ophthalmopathy. Amplified TCR beta CDR3 regions came from RNA transcripts. The HTBI primer set was used in a first-round RT-PCR of the TCR CDR3. One entry per CDR3 protein results from TCRdb running MiXCR on the multiplex PCR reads. This table holds about 420,000 distinct CDR3 sequences, roughly 13% found once. The sequenced sample consisted of blood. The source of these receptors is a woman in her late teens or twenties with Graves' hyperthyroidism.

The sample holds a few counts of this clonotype. The rearrangement joins TRBV2 to TRBJ2-3; TRBD2 matches at 13 bases. This CDR3 spans 18 amino acids. Per germline, CDR1 SNHLY and CDR2 FYNNEI. Losses at the gene ends were 1 base for V and 3 bases for J; bases not matched to a gene: 7. The CDR3 reads CASSEVLLAGGKTDTQYF. Here the CDR3 DNA reads TGTGCCAGCAGTGAAGTTTTACTAGCGGGAGGGAAAACAGATACGCAGTATTTT.

This clonotype was recorded at least ten times. The chain recombines TRBV3-1 with TRBJ2-5, with 8 bases matching TRBD2. The CDR3 is 15 residues long. V was clipped by 0 bases and J by 2 bases; unmatched bases: 2. The germline V gene encodes CDR1 LGHDT and CDR2 YNNKEL (reference sequence). DNA of the CDR3: TGTGCCAGCAGCCAAGAAGCTAGCGGGCAAGAGACCCAGTACTTC. This translates into CASSQEASGQETQYF.

J is TRBJ1-2 and V is TRBV12-3 or TRBV12-4; D not resolved. This CDR3 spans 14 amino acids. The V end lost 3 bases, the J end lost 3 bases, and 11 bases lay between the germline ends. This CDR3 is CASSLYRTDYGYTF. Here the CDR3 DNA reads TGTGCCAGCAGTTTGTACCGGACGGACTATGGCTACACCTTC.

This clonotype was seen ten or more times. The rearrangement uses TRBV6-2 or TRBV6-3 and TRBJ1-5, with TRBD1 matching 8 bases. The V gene end was trimmed by 4 bases and the J gene end by 0 bases; junction bases not matched to a gene: 17. Germline V CDR1 and CDR2: MNHEY, SVGEGT. This CDR3 spans 20 amino acids. Written as DNA, the CDR3 is TGTGCCAGCAGTTTTATGCCACCTGGGACAGGAAAAAATAGCAATCAGCCCCAGCATTTT. Protein: CASSFMPPGTGKNSNQPQHF.

V gene TRBV12-3 or TRBV12-4 combines with J gene TRBJ1-1; D not resolved. The CDR3 extends over 14 amino acids. With 1 base removed from V and 1 base from J, the gap between germline ends came to 7 bases. The CDR3 DNA is TGTGCCAGCAGTTTAGGTCACTGGAACACTGAAGCTTTCTTT. This codes for CASSLGHWNTEAFF.

This clonotype was found many times. The rearrangement uses TRBV30 and TRBJ2-7; no clear D gene. This CDR3 region has 12 residues. The V gene lost 1 base and the J gene lost 2 bases, with 6 bases spanning the gap. The germline V gene encodes CDR1 GTSNPN and CDR2 SVGIG (reference sequence). The CDR3 region is CAWSARPYEQYF. Written as DNA, the CDR3 is TGTGCCTGGAGTGCTCGCCCCTACGAGCAGTACTTC.

The sample holds many counts of this clonotype. The chain employs TRBV7-9 and TRBJ1-2, with TRBD1 matching over 8 bases. Germline values: CDR1 SEHNR, CDR2 FQNEAQ (reference sequence). This CDR3 contains 16 residues. V lost 6 bases, J lost 6 bases, and 15 bases stayed unmatched. The chain's CDR3 is CASSTTQGDSLDGYTF. The CDR3, as DNA: TGTGCCAGCAGTACCACACAGGGGGATAGTTTAGATGGCTACACCTTC.

At least ten counts were recorded for this clonotype. CDR3 region: CASSSGIDEQYF. CDR3 DNA: TGTGCCAGTTCTAGCGGGATCGACGAGCAGTACTTC. The chain has TRBV2 and TRBJ2-7; 9 bases fit TRBD2. The CDR3 has 12 amino acids. The germline gives CDR1 SNHLY, CDR2 FYNNEI. V shed 9 bases, J shed 5 bases, and the junction held 5 bases outside the gene matches. The variable domain in full, completed from reference TRBV2 and TRBJ2-7, reads EPEVTQTPSHQVTQMGQEVILRCVPISNHLYFYWYRQILGQKVEFLVSFYNNEISEKSEIFDDQFSVERPDGSNFTLKIRSTKLEDSAMYFCASSSGIDEQYFGPGTRLTVT.

This clonotype was observed at least ten times. J is TRBJ2-3 and V is TRBV5-8; 9 bases match TRBD1. The CDR3 is made up of 15 amino acids. Losses at the gene ends were 2 bases for V and 0 bases for J; bases not matched to a gene: 1. Germline CDR1 reads SGHTS; CDR2 reads YDEGEE. The CDR3 sequence: CASSLQGASTDTQYF. The CDR3 DNA sequence: TGTGCCAGCAGCTTACAGGGGGCGAGCACAGATACGCAGTATTTT.

This clonotype has at least ten counts. This chain uses TRBV30 with TRBJ1-1; 8 bases agree with TRBD1. The CDR3 extends over 10 amino acids. CDR1 and CDR2 (germline): GTSNPN, SVGIG (reference sequence). J lost 8 bases, V lost 6 bases, and 2 bases had no gene match. CDR3 DNA sequence: TGTGCCTGCAGGGGGCCCGAAGCTTTCTTT. This encodes CACRGPEAFF.

This clonotype was observed many times. The chain is built from TRBV20-1 and TRBJ2-3; 12 positions match TRBD2. The CDR3 covers 15 residues. Germline lookup yields CDR1 DFQATT and CDR2 SNEGSKA (reference sequence). J lost 6 bases, V lost 2 bases, and 6 bases had no gene match. The CDR3 spells CSARQASGRADTQYF. CDR3 in DNA: TGCAGTGCTAGACAGGCTAGCGGGAGGGCCGATACGCAGTATTTT.

V usage is TRBV7-4 and J usage is TRBJ1-3, with 7 bases that match TRBD1. After removal of 1 base from V and 0 bases from J, the junction contained 3 bases not matched to a gene. CDR3 size: 16 residues. The germline V gene encodes CDR1 SGHVT and CDR2 SQSDAQ. The CDR3 reads CASSLGTGYSGNTIYF. In DNA, the CDR3 is TGTGCCAGCAGCTTAGGGACAGGATACTCTGGAAACACCATATATTTT.

This clonotype was found a few times. This chain connects TRBV7-6 to TRBJ2-1, with 8 bases fitting TRBD1. CDR1 is SGHVS and CDR2 is FNYEAQ in the germline V gene. The length of the CDR3 is 18 residues. V shed 2 bases and J 8 bases; nucleotides not matched to a gene: 17. In DNA form, the CDR3 reads TGTGCCAGCAGCTTAAATTATCGGTGGACAGGGAGCGAGGATGAGCAGTTCTTC. It specifies CASSLNYRWTGSEDEQFF.

This chain connects TRBV7-9 to TRBJ1-2, with D unclear. This CDR3 has 13 residues. Per germline, CDR1 SEHNR and CDR2 FQNEAQ (reference sequence). Trimming stripped 5 bases from V and 8 bases from J, with 15 bases between. CDR3 DNA: TGTGCCAGCAGCAGTGACCTCTCCGGCGGCTACACCTTC. Its protein is CASSSDLSGGYTF.

The sample holds many counts of this clonotype. CDR3: CAWSVISGNTIYF. The CDR3 DNA reads TGTGCCTGGAGTGTTATCTCTGGAAACACCATATATTTT. This chain uses TRBV30 with TRBJ1-3, with D uncertain. Germline V gene sequence: CDR1 GTSNPN, CDR2 SVGIG (reference sequence). V lost 0 bases to trimming and J lost 0 bases, with 3 bases between them. The CDR3 contains 13 residues.

This clonotype was seen repeatedly, ten times or more. The rearrangement uses TRBV2 and TRBJ1-5, with 11 bases lining up with TRBD1. V lost 4 bases, J lost 4 bases, and 3 bases stayed unmatched. CDR1 SNHLY and CDR2 FYNNEI come from the germline V gene. The CDR3 length is 15 residues. The CDR3, as DNA: TGTGCCAGCAGTGGGACAGGGGGCGAGAATCAGCCCCAGCATTTT. This translates into CASSGTGGENQPQHF.

In its sample, this clonotype was seen many times. The V gene is TRBV30, the J gene TRBJ2-2; D not resolved. The CDR3 extends over 11 amino acids. The germline V and J ends were trimmed by 4 bases and 7 bases, with 7 bases remaining between them. The germline gives CDR1 GTSNPN, CDR2 SVGIG (reference sequence). The CDR3 nucleotides are TGTGCCTGGACCGACGGCGGGGAGCTGTTTTTT. Translating gives CAWTDGGELFF.

This clonotype was found many times. This chain links TRBV5-8 with TRBJ2-3; D gene uncertain. Looked up from germline, CDR1 is SGHTS and CDR2 is YDEGEE. This CDR3 comprises 12 residues. Trimming stripped 4 bases from V and 10 bases from J, with 13 bases between. The CDR3 DNA sequence: TGTGCCAGCAGCCGAGGCATCGTAGCGCAGTATTTT. It is translated as CASSRGIVAQYF. The full variable domain, in which reference TRBV5-8 and TRBJ2-3 provide the parts outside the CDR3, is EAGVTQSPTHLIKTRGQQATLRCSPISGHTSVYWYQQALGLGLQFLLWYDEGEERNRGNFPPRFSGRQFPNYSSELNVNALELEDSALYLCASSRGIVAQYFGPGTRLTVL.